Shown below are 32 T cell receptor beta chains from a single sample sequenced in a study of shared clonotypes between healthy human individuals. This table comes from immunoSEQ multiplex PCR, and its TCRdb copy is limited to in-frame clones, with some not included. The table includes around 700,000 clones, about 80% detected once. Sequencing was performed on memory CD4+ T cells sorted from blood. Subset specified: CD45RA-negative fraction. These receptors originate from a woman aged 25 to 39 in good health.

The V gene is TRBV5-1, the J gene TRBJ1-3, with 9 bases aligning to TRBD1. The CDR3 loop spans 16 amino acids. Unmatched junction bases numbered 9, after V lost 0 bases and J lost 8 bases. CDR1 and CDR2 (germline): SGHRS, YFSETQ. CDR3 coding DNA: TGCGCCAGCAGCTTGGGGCATACAGGGGGCGCGGACACCATATATTTT. As protein: CASSLGHTGGADTIYF.

The rearrangement uses TRBV29-1 and TRBJ2-1, with 8 bases aligning to TRBD1. From germline, CDR1 is SQVTM and CDR2 ANQGSEA. The CDR3 length is 13 residues. With 7 bases clipped from V and 10 bases from J, the junction kept 12 bases outside the gene matches. DNA for the CDR3: TGCAGCGCCTGCCGCCCAGGGGGCTGGGAGCAGTTCTTC. Translated, it gives CSACRPGGWEQFF.

The CDR3 DNA reads TGTGCCTGGAGTTCGGACAGATCAGATACGCAGTATTTT. Residues: CAWSSDRSDTQYF. The V gene is TRBV30, the J gene TRBJ2-3, with D possibly TRBD1 on 6 matching bases. The length of the CDR3 is 13 residues. CDR1 is GTSNPN, CDR2 SVGIG, per germline (reference sequence). V lost 2 bases to trimming and J lost 4 bases, with 10 bases between them. Full variable domain (outside the CDR3, taken from reference TRBV30 and TRBJ2-3): SQTIHQWPATLVQPVGSPLSLECTVEGTSNPNLYWYRQAAGRGLQLLFYSVGIGQISSEVPQNLSASRPQDRQFILSSKKLLLSDSGFYLCAWSSDRSDTQYFGPGTRLTVL.

The V gene is TRBV5-1, the J gene TRBJ1-5, with a tentative D call TRBD1 (6 bases). Germline CDR1 and CDR2: SGHRS and YFSETQ. With 3 bases removed from V and 1 base from J, the gap between germline ends came to 11 bases. The CDR3 loop spans 15 amino acids. DNA for the CDR3: TGCGCCAGCAGCTATAGCAGGGGCAGCAATCAGCCCCAGCATTTT. Amino acid sequence: CASSYSRGSNQPQHF.

The CDR3 nucleotides read TGCAGCGGGCGGACGGCAGCGAACACCGGGGAGCTGTTTTTT. Its translation is CSGRTAANTGELFF. The chain joins TRBV29-1 to TRBJ2-2; D uncertain. Looked up from germline, CDR1 is SQVTM and CDR2 is ANQGSEA. CDR3 length equals 14 residues. The V and J ends lost 7 bases and 0 bases respectively, with 12 bases between them.

The chain is built from TRBV7-2 and TRBJ2-2, with D possibly being TRBD1 or TRBD2 (6 bases each). The CDR3 runs 16 residues. CDR1 is SGHTA and CDR2 is FQGNSA in the germline V gene. Trimming left V 4 bases short and J 6 bases short, with 18 bases between. The CDR3 coding sequence is TGTGCCAGCAGCTCAATCAGGGGAGGTAGCCCCGGGGAGCTGTTTTTT. Protein sequence: CASSSIRGGSPGELFF.

This clone was counted a few times. The V call is TRBV5-1, the J call TRBJ2-7, with 9 bases fitting TRBD1. The CDR3 has 15 residues. Germline CDR1 and CDR2: SGHRS and YFSETQ. V was clipped by 0 bases and J by 5 bases; unmatched bases: 6. Here the CDR3 reads CASSLVGQGLDEQYF. The CDR3 bases are TGCGCCAGCAGCTTGGTAGGACAGGGGTTGGACGAGCAGTACTTC.

J is TRBJ1-2 and V is TRBV6-1; 9 nucleotides match TRBD1. V lost 7 bases, J lost 3 bases, and 6 bases stayed unmatched. There are 14 residues in the CDR3. Per the germline V gene, CDR1 is MNHNS and CDR2 is SASEGT. The CDR3 sequence is CASNRDRAYYGYTF. The DNA of the CDR3 is TGTGCCAGCAACCGGGACAGGGCTTACTATGGCTACACCTTC.

This clone was seen a single time. The genes are TRBV7-2 and TRBJ1-6; D gene ambiguous. The CDR3 runs to 14 residues. V was clipped by 5 bases and J by 9 bases, with 14 bases between them. Per germline, CDR1 SGHTA and CDR2 FQGNSA. The CDR3 loop is CASSPTVLGSPLHF. CDR3 sequence (DNA): TGTGCCAGCAGCCCCACCGTCCTGGGTTCACCCCTCCACTTT.

The rearrangement joins TRBV7-6 to TRBJ1-2; D unresolved. V lost 5 bases to trimming and J lost 0 bases, with 19 bases between them. CDR1 and CDR2 (germline): SGHVS, FNYEAQ. The CDR3 loop spans 17 amino acids. CDR3 region: CASSPRVARRANYGYTF. CDR3 bases: TGTGCCAGCAGCCCTAGAGTTGCTCGACGGGCTAACTATGGCTACACCTTC. The full variable domain, with the rest looked up from reference TRBV7-6 and TRBJ1-2, is GAGVSQSPRYKVTKRGQDVALRCDPISGHVSLYWYRQALGQGPEFLTYFNYEAQQDKSGLPNDRFSAERPEGSISTLTIQRTEQRDSAMYRCASSPRVARRANYGYTFGSGTRLTVV.

The genes are TRBV5-1 and TRBJ1-2, with TRBD1 identical over 9 bases. V shed 5 bases and J 3 bases; nucleotides not matched to a gene: 5. The CDR3 loop spans 14 amino acids. Per the germline V gene, CDR1 is SGHRS and CDR2 is YFSETQ. CDR3 protein: CASSSGQGDYGYTF. In nucleotides, the CDR3 is TGCGCCAGCAGTTCGGGACAGGGTGACTATGGCTACACCTTC.

V usage is TRBV29-1 and J usage is TRBJ1-4; 8 positions agree with TRBD1. V shed 6 bases, J shed 6 bases, and the junction held 6 bases outside the gene matches. The CDR3 has 13 amino acids. From germline, CDR1 is SQVTM and CDR2 ANQGSEA. The DNA of the CDR3 is TGCAGCGTGTCCCGACAGGGGTATGAAAAACTGTTTTTT. This sequence encodes CSVSRQGYEKLFF.

This CDR3 is CASSLDERKAFF. CDR3 DNA sequence: TGTGCCAGCAGTTTGGATGAAAGGAAAGCTTTCTTT. The chain couples TRBV28 to TRBJ1-1, with D unclear. V was clipped by 3 bases and J by 9 bases, with 11 bases between them. Germline loops: CDR1 MDHEN, CDR2 SYDVKM. The CDR3 spans 12 residues.

About this clone itself: A far larger clone differs by one base, so this is likely a read error. Distinct nucleotide sequences in the sample also encode this CDR3. The J gene is TRBJ2-7, the V gene TRBV20-1, with D unresolved. This CDR3 is 10 amino acids long. Germline V CDR1 and CDR2: DFQATT, SNEGSKA (reference sequence). Trimming shortened V by 6 bases and J by 2 bases, and 5 bases separated the two germline ends. CDR3 nucleotide sequence: TGCAGTGCGGGCCCCTACGAGCAGTACTTC. The encoded protein is CSAGPYEQYF.

With respect to this clone: The germline gene is not matched at one end of the junction; a read error may be the cause. The chain combines TRBV7-9 with TRBJ1-5; D remains ambiguous. This CDR3 comprises 14 residues. Looked up from germline, CDR1 is SEHNR and CDR2 is FQNEAQ (reference sequence). The CDR3: CASSIAGSNQPQHF. CDR3 in DNA: TGTGCCAGCAGCATAGCGGGCAGCAATCAGCCCCAGCATTTT.

V gene TRBV5-1 combines with J gene TRBJ2-7; D ambiguous. The CDR3 length is 14 residues. The ends were cut back, 1 base at V and 3 bases at J, with 11 bases in the middle. Per germline, CDR1 SGHRS and CDR2 YFSETQ. CDR3 in DNA: TGCGCCAGCAGCTTGAGCCCGCCCGGCTACGAGCAGTACTTC. This codes for CASSLSPPGYEQYF.

The CDR3 DNA sequence: TGTGCCAGTGGACTAGCGGGAGGGGAAGAGACCCAGTACTTC. Its translation: CASGLAGGEETQYF. The V and J genes are TRBV2 and TRBJ2-5; 15 bases align to TRBD2. This CDR3 contains 14 residues. Germline CDR1 is SNHLY and CDR2 is FYNNEI. The V segment lost 9 bases and the J segment 3 bases; nucleotides outside the gene matches: 2.

The J gene is TRBJ1-4, the V gene TRBV27, with 8 positions matching TRBD1. V shed 5 bases, J shed 6 bases, and the junction held 5 bases outside the gene matches. The CDR3 is made up of 14 amino acids. Germline V gene lookup returns CDR1 MNHEY and CDR2 SMNVEV (reference sequence). Here the CDR3 reads CASSGQGSHEKLFF. The CDR3 DNA reads as TGTGCCAGCAGTGGACAGGGATCCCATGAAAAACTGTTTTTT.

The chain links TRBV28 to TRBJ1-4; the match to TRBD1 covers 7 bases. V shed 2 bases and J 6 bases; nucleotides not matched to a gene: 3. This CDR3 is built from 14 residues. Germline assignment: CDR1 MDHEN and CDR2 SYDVKM. The CDR3 DNA sequence: TGTGCCAGCAGTTTACGGGGGACAGATGAAAAACTGTTTTTT. This encodes CASSLRGTDEKLFF.

This chain links TRBV18 with TRBJ2-2; a weak D match, TRBD2 (6 bases). The ends were cut back, 4 bases at V and 2 bases at J, with 11 bases in the middle. CDR3 length equals 15 residues. From germline, CDR1 is KGHSH and CDR2 LQKENI. The CDR3 coding sequence is TGTGCCAGCTCACTAGGGACTCTTAACACCGGGGAGCTGTTTTTT. Translation gives CASSLGTLNTGELFF. The whole variable domain, remainder taken from reference TRBV18 and TRBJ2-2, is NAGVMQNPRHLVRRRGQEARLRCSPMKGHSHVYWYRQLPEEGLKFMVYLQKENIIDESGMPKERFSAEFPKEGPSILRIQQVVRGDSAAYFCASSLGTLNTGELFFGEGSRLTVL.

This rearrangement joins TRBV7-6 to TRBJ2-1; D not resolved. The germline CDR1 and CDR2 sequences are SGHVS and FNYEAQ. This CDR3 is 16 amino acids long. The ends were cut back, 0 bases at V and 9 bases at J, with 18 bases in the middle. This CDR3 reads CASSLAPGRTSTEQFF. As DNA, the CDR3 is TGTGCCAGCAGCTTAGCGCCCGGACGGACCTCGACTGAGCAGTTCTTC.

This chain links TRBV7-1 with TRBJ2-7; D possibly corresponds to TRBD2 (5 bases). TRBV7-1 is assigned to the ORF class and has an uncertain function. The CDR3 sequence is 15 residues long. Trimming removed 4 bases at V and 2 bases at J, with 15 bases between. The CDR3 DNA reads TGTGCCAGCAGCTTAGACCGAATGGGAGCCTACGAGCAGTACTTC. Translating gives CASSLDRMGAYEQYF.

This clone was seen a few times. The chain combines TRBV5-1 with TRBJ2-6, with a tentative D call TRBD2 (6 bases). This CDR3 is 17 amino acids long. Between the trimmed V and J ends, which lost 2 bases and 2 bases, there was a span of 14 bases. CDR1 and CDR2 from the germline V gene are SGHRS and YFSETQ. The CDR3 nucleotides are TGCGCCAGCAGCTTTAGCCCCACGGGGGCTGGGGCCAACGTCCTGACTTTC. As protein: CASSFSPTGAGANVLTF.

The chain carries TRBV4-1 and TRBJ2-3; 8 bases are a match to TRBD2. V was pared by 0 bases and J by 1 base, with 6 bases of the junction left unmatched. This CDR3 comprises 17 residues. CDR1 is MGHRA, CDR2 YSYEKL, per germline. The CDR3 sequence: CASSQEMATSGTDTQYF. The CDR3 region has the DNA TGCGCCAGCAGCCAAGAAATGGCGACTAGCGGCACAGATACGCAGTATTTT.

The chain links TRBV6-5 to TRBJ2-1; 11 bases line up with TRBD2. V dropped 8 bases and J dropped 7; count of bases not matched to a gene: 7. CDR3 size: 14 residues. Germline V CDR1 and CDR2: MNHEY, SVGAGI. The CDR3 here is CASAALAGGNEQFF. The CDR3 region has the DNA TGTGCCAGCGCCGCCCTAGCGGGGGGAAATGAGCAGTTCTTC.

The gene calls are TRBV10-2 and TRBJ1-1; possibly TRBD1 for D (5 bases). Germline loops: CDR1 WSHSY, CDR2 SAAADI. The CDR3 sequence is 15 residues long. V lost 0 bases, J lost 8 bases, and 16 bases lay in between. In DNA form, the CDR3 reads TGCGCCAGCAGTGAGTCAGGGACGGCCACTGAGGAAGCTTTCTTT. This translates into CASSESGTATEEAFF.

This chain joins TRBV25-1 and TRBJ2-7; D is possibly TRBD2 (6 bases). This CDR3 contains 15 residues. V was pared by 6 bases and J by 1 base, with 16 bases between. Germline CDR1 reads MGHDK; CDR2 reads SYGVNS. CDR3: CASRDAGRGSYEQYF. DNA of the CDR3: TGTGCCAGCAGAGACGCCGGGCGGGGATCCTACGAGCAGTACTTC.

The chain carries TRBV29-1 and TRBJ2-5, with TRBD2 matching over 11 bases. The CDR3 loop spans 17 amino acids. V shed 2 bases and J 2 bases; nucleotides not matched to a gene: 10. Per germline, CDR1 SQVTM and CDR2 ANQGSEA. CDR3 DNA: TGCAGCGTTGAACGGCTAGCGGGAGGCGTCACGCAAGAGACCCAGTACTTC. Translated, it gives CSVERLAGGVTQETQYF.

The chain uses TRBV4-1 and TRBJ2-1; TRBD2 matches 10 bases. The CDR3 covers 14 residues. Germline values: CDR1 MGHRA, CDR2 YSYEKL. Germline trimming cut 7 bases from V and 5 bases from J; bases unmatched to any gene: 5. CDR3 DNA: TGCGCCAGCAATAGACTAGCGGGTGACAATGAGCAGTTCTTC. Protein product: CASNRLAGDNEQFF.

This clone was seen once. V gene TRBV6-5 combines with J gene TRBJ1-5, with unresolved D. In germline, CDR1 is MNHEY, CDR2 SVGAGI. This CDR3 contains 13 residues. V was shortened by 5 bases and J by 5 bases, with 10 bases between the two germline ends. CDR3 bases: TGTGCCAGCAGTAATCGGCCAGATCAGCCCCAGCATTTT. It encodes CASSNRPDQPQHF.

This clone was seen only a few times. The chain uses TRBV19 and TRBJ2-2, with a possible D match to TRBD2 (6 bases). Trimming left V 6 bases short and J 3 bases short, with 23 bases between. Germline assignment: CDR1 LNHDA and CDR2 SQIVND (reference sequence). The CDR3 length is 18 residues. Here the CDR3 DNA reads TGTGCCAGTAGAGTCAGTAGTGGTCGGAGGGGTGACACCGGGGAGCTGTTTTTT. Translating gives CASRVSSGRRGDTGELFF.

CDR3 in amino acids: CASSRTANNEQFF. CDR3 bases: TGTGCCAGTAGTAGGACAGCTAACAATGAGCAGTTCTTC. The chain employs TRBV19 and TRBJ2-1, with D perhaps matching TRBD1 (6 bases). The CDR3 has 13 amino acids. V was clipped by 4 bases and J by 5 bases, with 9 bases between them. Germline loops: CDR1 LNHDA, CDR2 SQIVND (reference sequence).